These T cell receptor beta chains were read from a single sample in a study of neoadjuvant nivolumab and ipilimumab in lung cancer. Repertoires were generated with immunoSEQ multiplex PCR, while TCRdb's copy carries only in-frame clones and drops some. The sample carries about 30,000 clones, 92% recorded once. Here the sequenced sample was peripheral blood, taken after neoadjuvant nivolumab, alone or with ipilimumab, at or shortly before surgery. The receptors originated from an adult with non-small cell lung cancer. Both conserved end residues are part of each CDR3.

>TRBV11-2
CASSLDSINEKLFF
>TRBV5-1
CASSVVRTGKLNGYTF
>TRBV5-1
CASSLEQWAYEQYF
>TRBV20-1
CSAIGRNEQFF
>TRBV29-1
CSARTSGSSYEQYF
>TRBV5-1
CASSLGQGAAKNIQYF
>TRBV6-5
CASSYQGGRGGTQYF
>TRBV7-9
CASSLDHTGELFF
>TRBV5-5
CASSLDRTGSTGELFF
>TRBV19
CASSIGGVSSYNEQFF
>TRBV14
CASSQSTSVKETQYF
>TRBV7-9
CASSPTGFGEKLFF
>TRBV27
CASSLSSTDTQYF
>TRBV5-1
CASSLDSFRNEQFF
>TRBV11-2
CASDPGQPSLGAEAFF
>TRBV12-5
CASGLVWDNSGGAYNEQFF
>TRBV28
CASRVAGVGIDEQFF
>TRBV11-2
CASSLEGSEAFF
>TRBV5-1
CASSLAVAGDVGELFF
>TRBV5-1
CASSGRVNTGELFF
>TRBV6-6
CASSYSAGEGETQYF
>TRBV10-3
CAISESPGSTQYF
>TRBV7-3
CASSLRPKLGELFF
>TRBV18
CASSPIPSQGNEQFF
>TRBV6-4
CASSRDSPDEQFF
>TRBV28
CASTTGTHYGYTF
>TRBV18
CASSRTDHTDTQYF
>TRBV18
CASSTADGRSSGNTIYF
>TRBV13
CASSLYADNGYTF
>TRBV6-5
CASSALRSNQPQHF
>TRBV2
CASGGQGLQQYF
>TRBV7-6
CASSLGLFETQYF
>TRBV9
CASSRSGQINTDTQYF
>TRBV2
CASSPRGTGLYEQYF
>TRBV7-9
CASSLRGEQSYEQYF
>TRBV19
CASSKGFDQPQHF
>TRBV5-1
CASTPITTGELFF
>TRBV2
CASSGDHTKIQYF
>TRBV10-2
CASTFTSGFNNEQFF
>TRBV9
CASGGTGGSTGELFF
>TRBV7-2
CASSLVPGGLYEQYF
>TRBV7-3
CASSLFDQETQYF
>TRBV29-1
CSVRGRRENTEAFF